The present entry profiles one TCR beta chain with its context. Its recognized antigen is unknown. No base quality information exists; no much larger clone differs at one position. The source of the sample is a study of blood T cell repertoires in COVID-19 (dated by TCRdb to 2018 to 2020). With respect to the entire study: Samples from collaborators originated in the United States, Italy and Spain and spanned both the acute and convalescent phases of COVID-19. The prospective study material was composed of cDNA or gDNA derived from T cells, B-cell-depleted T cells, or PBMCs. Subjects who had been exposed to COVID-19, were actively infected with it, or had recovered from it provided the deeply sampled blood TCRbeta repertoires that made up the dataset. The repertoires were made available in a free public database intended to serve as a resource for research on the immune response to SARS-CoV-2. Samples were obtained from the ongoing ImmuneRACE study (first 160 participants) and from over 1,000 subjects provided by 6 global collaborators. The sample metadata nearly always contained a de-identified subject ID, COVID-19 status, age in years and sex. Where available, HLA class I and class II types were taken from metadata supplied by the sample provider and were not determined by assay-based typing.

The germline V gene provides CDR1 MNHNS and CDR2 SASEGT. Inclusive of the bounding cysteine and phenylalanine, the CDR3 is 15 residues long. The entry retains the CDR3 DNA only, 45 bases that are in frame from base 1. Trimming takes 3 bases off V and 3 bases off J; junction bases not matched to a gene: 7. Participants in the prospective study were enrolled through a virtual design, were aged roughly 18 to 90 years, and lived in roughly 24 United States geographic areas. In the prospective study, participants were assigned to cohorts based on the clinical history participants reported in a screening survey and a study questionnaire. In the prospective study, mobile phlebotomists collected whole blood, serum and a nasopharyngeal or oropharyngeal swab from each participant. Over an approximately 2-month period, participants in the prospective study had the option of providing additional blood draws and questionnaires. Before DNA extraction, blood samples from the prospective study were shipped at room temperature or frozen.

TCRbeta CDR3 regions were amplified from genomic DNA using the immunoSEQ Assay, a bias-controlled multiplex PCR. The authors' analysis ran thus. The number of nucleated cells in each sample was estimated from the amplification of reference gene primers within the assay. Sequence reads were collapsed and filtered to measure the absolute abundance of every unique TCRbeta CDR3 rearrangement. For each sample, productive Simpson clonality was calculated by taking the square root of Simpson's diversity index across productive rearrangements. In TCRdb, the immuneACCESS table is reduced to in-frame sequences with V and J assigned. These tables do not hold every clone; where another copy was compared, an unresolved V gene accounts for under half, and the others remain unexplained. That table is the source of V, J and clone size, and D and trimming were worked out from the DNA. The sample records roughly 250,000 clones, around 87% of which are singletons. In total, the top ten clones hold 2.5% to 3.5% of the sample.

General findings and caveats noted by the study authors: The amount of clinical and demographic metadata varied by source and participant and was provided uncurated.

The rearrangement combines TRBV6-1 with TRBJ1-2, with TRBD1 identical over 7 junction bases. The sample was PBMCs or T cells enriched from blood (not recorded which). This receptor was taken from a middle-aged woman with acute COVID-19. The CDR3 protein sequence reads: CASSDGRGRDYGYTF. The DNA reads as follows: TGTGCCAGCAGTGACGGGAGGGGGCGCGACTATGGCTACACCTTC.